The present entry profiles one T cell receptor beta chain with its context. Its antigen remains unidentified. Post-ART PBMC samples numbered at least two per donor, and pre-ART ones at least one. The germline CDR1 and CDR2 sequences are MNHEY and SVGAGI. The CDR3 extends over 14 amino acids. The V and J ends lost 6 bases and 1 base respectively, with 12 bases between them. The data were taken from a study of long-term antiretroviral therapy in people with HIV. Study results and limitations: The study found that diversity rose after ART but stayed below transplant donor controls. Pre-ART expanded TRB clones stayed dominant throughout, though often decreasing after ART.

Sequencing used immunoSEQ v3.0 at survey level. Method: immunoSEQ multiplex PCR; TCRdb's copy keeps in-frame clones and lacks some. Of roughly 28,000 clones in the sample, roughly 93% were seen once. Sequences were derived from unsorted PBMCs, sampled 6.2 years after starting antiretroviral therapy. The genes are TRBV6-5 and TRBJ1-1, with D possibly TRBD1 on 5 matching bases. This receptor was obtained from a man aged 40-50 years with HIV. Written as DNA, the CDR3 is TGTGCCAGCAGCCCGGACACGCCGAACACTGAAGCTTTCTTT. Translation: CASSPDTPNTEAFF.